These 27 T cell receptor beta chains share one sample of origin, sequenced in a study of T cell changes during pregnancy in multiple sclerosis. Method: immunoSEQ multiplex PCR; TCRdb's copy keeps in-frame clones and lacks some. The sample includes tens of thousands of clones, 90% to 95% of them seen just once. The starting material was CD4+ T cells from peripheral blood mononuclear cells, obtained after pregnancy. These receptors were taken from a female donor with multiple sclerosis, enrolled in a pregnancy study.

This clone was recorded once. The gene calls are TRBV27 and TRBJ2-3, with 10 bases identical to TRBD2. Trimming cost V 0 bases and J 2 bases; bases outside gene matches: 2. The CDR3 sequence is 16 residues long. In germline, CDR1 is MNHEY, CDR2 SMNVEV (reference sequence). The CDR3 is CASSLSAGGITDTQYF. The CDR3 DNA follows: TGTGCCAGCAGTTTATCAGCGGGAGGGATCACAGATACGCAGTATTTT.

The chain employs TRBV28 and TRBJ2-1, with D unclear. Trimming removed 5 bases at V and 4 bases at J, with 3 bases between. The CDR3 loop spans 11 amino acids. Germline CDR1 MDHEN, CDR2 SYDVKM. The chain's CDR3 is CASSPYNEQFF. In DNA, the CDR3 is TGTGCCAGCAGTCCTTACAATGAGCAGTTCTTC. Drawing the rest from reference TRBV28 and TRBJ2-1, the complete variable domain is DVKVTQSSRYLVKRTGEKVFLECVQDMDHENMFWYRQDPGLGLRLIYFSYDVKMKEKGDIPEGYSVSREKKERFSLILESASTNQTSMYLCASSPYNEQFFGPGTRLTVL.

A single count supports this clone. The chain joins TRBV25-1 to TRBJ2-5, with D uncertain. V shed 6 bases and J shed 4 bases, with 9 bases lying between them. This CDR3 has 12 amino acids. Germline-derived CDR1 and CDR2 are MGHDK and SYGVNS. CDR3 bases: TGTGCCAGCAGCTTATCCAGAGAGACCCAGTACTTC. As protein: CASSLSRETQYF.

V gene TRBV7-6 combines with J gene TRBJ2-5, with 11 bases lining up with TRBD1. The CDR3 consists of 16 residues. The V gene's germline CDR1 is SGHVS and CDR2 FNYEAQ. V shed 3 bases and J 4 bases; nucleotides not matched to a gene: 7. CDR3 in DNA: TGTGCCAGCAGCTTGCGGACAGGGGGCTCTGGAGAGACCCAGTACTTC. Residues: CASSLRTGGSGETQYF.

The V and J genes are TRBV6-1 and TRBJ2-3, with 11 bases fitting TRBD2. Per germline, CDR1 MNHNS and CDR2 SASEGT. V shed 4 bases, J shed 6 bases, and the junction held 3 bases outside the gene matches. The CDR3 runs to 14 residues. CDR3 nucleotides: TGTGCCAGCAGTGTAGCGGGAGGGGGGGATACGCAGTATTTT. Its protein is CASSVAGGGDTQYF.

The chain links TRBV2 to TRBJ2-3; 12 bases fit TRBD2. This CDR3 contains 19 residues. V was clipped by 3 bases and J by 0 bases; unmatched bases: 10. The V gene's germline CDR1 is SNHLY and CDR2 FYNNEI. The CDR3 sequence: CASSDEDASGRGSTDTQYF. The CDR3 DNA is TGTGCCAGCAGTGATGAAGACGCTAGCGGGAGGGGGAGCACAGATACGCAGTATTTT.

The rearrangement links TRBV18 to TRBJ1-6; 7 bases match TRBD1. The CDR3 runs to 16 residues. Germline V CDR1 and CDR2: KGHSH, LQKENI. After removal of 0 bases from V and 4 bases from J, the junction contained 3 bases not matched to a gene. For the CDR3, the DNA is TGTGCCAGCTCACCACCCCTCAGGGGGTATAATTCACCCCTCCACTTT. Encoded protein: CASSPPLRGYNSPLHF.

This clone has only one observation. The rearrangement joins TRBV6-1 to TRBJ1-4; 8 bases fit TRBD1. The germline V gene encodes CDR1 MNHNS and CDR2 SASEGT. This CDR3 is 15 amino acids long. Trimming removed 0 bases from V and 8 bases from J; junction bases left unmatched: 5. As DNA, the CDR3 is TGTGCCAGCAGTGAAGCTCAGGGGACAGGCGAAAAACTGTTTTTT. This sequence encodes CASSEAQGTGEKLFF.

V usage is TRBV2 and J usage is TRBJ2-1, with D perhaps TRBD2 (6 bases). Per the germline V gene, CDR1 is SNHLY and CDR2 is FYNNEI. Trimming removed 10 bases at V and 6 bases at J, with 22 bases between. This CDR3 contains 15 residues. The DNA of the CDR3 is TGTGCCACAAATGCGGTCGGGGGACGAATCAATGAGCAGTTCTTC. Encoded protein: CATNAVGGRINEQFF.

The chain carries TRBV11-3 and TRBJ2-1, with 9 bases that match TRBD1. The CDR3 is 15 amino acids. CDR1 SGHNT and CDR2 YENEEA come from the germline V gene. The junction had 8 bases not matched to a gene; V was cut back by 5 bases and J by 6 bases. CDR3 region: CASSPGGTGFNEQFF. Here the CDR3 DNA reads TGTGCCAGCAGCCCCGGTGGGACAGGGTTCAATGAGCAGTTCTTC.

The CDR3 DNA reads as TGTGCCAGCAGCTTAGGGGAGAGGGTCACTGAAGCTTTCTTT. Protein product: CASSLGERVTEAFF. V usage is TRBV7-6 and J usage is TRBJ1-1; the D is unclear. V was cut by 1 base and J by 4 bases, with 10 bases left in between. In germline, CDR1 is SGHVS, CDR2 FNYEAQ. The CDR3 length is 14 residues.

The CDR3 loop reads CSVRSGTGNSPLHF. The CDR3, as DNA: TGCAGCGTTCGGTCCGGGACAGGGAATTCACCCCTCCACTTT. The rearrangement joins TRBV29-1 to TRBJ1-6; 9 nucleotides agree with TRBD1. V shed 5 bases, J shed 7 bases, and the junction held 6 bases outside the gene matches. Germline-derived CDR1 and CDR2 are SQVTM and ANQGSEA. This CDR3 is 14 amino acids long.

This chain connects TRBV7-9 to TRBJ2-3, with D unclear. The V and J ends lost 6 bases and 0 bases respectively, with 7 bases between them. Germline values: CDR1 SEHNR, CDR2 FQNEAQ (reference sequence). There are 13 residues in the CDR3. The CDR3 is CASRETSTDTQYF. The CDR3 nucleotides are TGTGCCAGCAGGGAGACCAGCACAGATACGCAGTATTTT.

The V call is TRBV11-2, the J call TRBJ2-1, with 13 bases matching TRBD2. Germline trimming cut 0 bases from V and 9 bases from J; bases unmatched to any gene: 2. The CDR3 loop spans 15 amino acids. Germline assignment: CDR1 SGHAT and CDR2 FQNNGV. The CDR3 reads CASSLELAGGFEQFF. CDR3 sequence (DNA): TGTGCCAGCAGCTTAGAACTAGCGGGAGGGTTTGAGCAGTTCTTC.

This chain connects TRBV7-2 to TRBJ2-7; TRBD2 matches at 10 bases. The CDR3 sequence is 15 residues long. Looked up from germline, CDR1 is SGHTA and CDR2 is FQGNSA. V lost 5 bases to trimming and J lost 2 bases; unmatched junction nucleotides: 6. The CDR3 DNA is TGTGCCAGCAGCCCCGGGCTAGCGGGGGCCTACGAGCAGTACTTC. It is translated as CASSPGLAGAYEQYF.

The CDR3 DNA reads TGCGCCAGCAGCCCCCTCCCCGCGGGAGGAGGGGAGACCCAGTACTTC. Protein product: CASSPLPAGGGETQYF. This chain joins TRBV5-1 and TRBJ2-5; 8 positions match TRBD2. V lost 4 bases to trimming and J lost 5 bases; unmatched junction nucleotides: 13. CDR1 and CDR2 (germline): SGHRS, YFSETQ. CDR3 size: 16 residues.

The chain employs TRBV28 and TRBJ2-3, with a possible D match to TRBD2 (5 bases). This CDR3 has 14 amino acids. V dropped 4 bases and J dropped 4 bases, with 12 bases sitting between them. Per the germline V gene, CDR1 is MDHEN and CDR2 is SYDVKM. CDR3 residues: CASSSPWTADTQYF. Written as DNA, the CDR3 is TGTGCCAGCAGTTCCCCGTGGACTGCAGATACGCAGTATTTT.

The V and J genes are TRBV25-1 and TRBJ1-2, with D maybe TRBD1 (5 bases). Per the germline V gene, CDR1 is MGHDK and CDR2 is SYGVNS. The V gene lost 5 bases and the J gene lost 7 bases, with 14 bases spanning the gap. The CDR3 extends over 13 amino acids. The CDR3, as DNA: TGTGCCAGCAGTCCCCAGGGCGCTAGTGGCTACACCTTC. Protein product: CASSPQGASGYTF.

This clone was detected only a few times. The gene calls are TRBV7-9 and TRBJ1-4; 7 bases are shared with TRBD1. J lost 11 bases, V lost 4 bases, and 16 bases had no gene match. Per the germline V gene, CDR1 is SEHNR and CDR2 is FQNEAQ (reference sequence). This CDR3 is built from 16 residues. CDR3 sequence (DNA): TGTGCCAGCAGCTCCTTTCAGGGGGACGACCCGTGGAAACTGTTTTTT. This sequence encodes CASSSFQGDDPWKLFF.

The chain joins TRBV30 to TRBJ1-5; D perhaps matches TRBD1 (5 bases). The length of the CDR3 is 13 residues. The ends were cut back, 6 bases at V and 3 bases at J, with 12 bases in the middle. Germline V CDR1 and CDR2: GTSNPN, SVGIG (reference sequence). The chain's CDR3 is CACSQGINQPQHF. The CDR3 DNA is TGTGCCTGCTCCCAGGGCATCAATCAGCCCCAGCATTTT.

The V call is TRBV27, the J call TRBJ2-1; D possibly corresponds to TRBD1 (5 bases). CDR1 and CDR2 from the germline V gene are MNHEY and SMNVEV (reference sequence). The CDR3 contains 15 residues. Trimming stripped 2 bases from V and 10 bases from J, with 18 bases between. The CDR3 loop reads CASSLAGRYGMEQFF. CDR3 in DNA: TGTGCCAGCAGTTTAGCAGGGCGGTATGGAATGGAGCAGTTCTTC.

The CDR3 loop reads CASSGGLAVTGELFF. CDR3 DNA sequence: TGTGCCAGCAGTGGCGGACTAGCGGTCACCGGGGAGCTGTTTTTT. The chain recombines TRBV6-1 with TRBJ2-2; 10 nucleotides line up with TRBD2. The CDR3 has 15 residues. J was trimmed by 4 bases and V by 4 bases; bases with no gene match: 3. Germline V gene sequence: CDR1 MNHNS, CDR2 SASEGT.

The chain recombines TRBV28 with TRBJ1-2; D possibly corresponds to TRBD1 (5 bases). Trimming took 6 bases from V and 4 from J, leaving 9 bases between them. The CDR3 is 12 residues long. CDR1 and CDR2 (germline): MDHEN, SYDVKM. CDR3 sequence (DNA): TGTGCCAGCAGAGGGGTAGGCTATGGCTACACCTTC. It is translated as CASRGVGYGYTF.

This clone was detected once. The gene calls are TRBV2 and TRBJ1-5; possible D gene TRBD1, 6 bases. V lost 8 bases and J lost 2, with 16 bases in between. Germline V gene data show CDR1 as SNHLY and CDR2 as FYNNEI. This CDR3 has 15 amino acids. CDR3: CASGGQGGGNQPQHF. The CDR3 DNA reads TGTGCCAGCGGGGGACAAGGGGGGGGCAATCAGCCCCAGCATTTT. The full variable domain, rest sourced from reference TRBV2 and TRBJ1-5, is EPEVTQTPSHQVTQMGQEVILRCVPISNHLYFYWYRQILGQKVEFLVSFYNNEISEKSEIFDDQFSVERPDGSNFTLKIRSTKLEDSAMYFCASGGQGGGNQPQHFGDGTRLSIL.

V and J are TRBV6-1 and TRBJ1-1; no clear D gene. CDR1 and CDR2 (germline): MNHNS, SASEGT. The germline V and J ends were trimmed by 1 base and 1 base, with 10 bases remaining between them. The CDR3 loop spans 15 amino acids. For the CDR3, the DNA is TGTGCCAGCAGTGAAGTATGGTCAGGGAACACTGAAGCTTTCTTT. Its protein product is CASSEVWSGNTEAFF.

The gene calls are TRBV11-3 and TRBJ2-2; 7 nucleotides agree with TRBD2. V was pared by 0 bases and J by 5 bases, with 3 bases of the junction left unmatched. This CDR3 contains 15 residues. Germline CDR1 and CDR2: SGHNT and YENEEA. The DNA for the CDR3 is TGTGCCAGCAGCTTAGATCTTAGCGGGACCGGGGAGCTGTTTTTT. Amino acids: CASSLDLSGTGELFF.

The rearrangement uses TRBV19 and TRBJ2-7; 13 bases are shared with TRBD2. The J segment lost 8 bases and the V segment lost 5 bases, leaving 6 bases of the junction unmatched. Per the germline V gene, CDR1 is LNHDA and CDR2 is SQIVND (reference sequence). This CDR3 contains 14 residues. The chain's CDR3 is CASSPGTSGIQQYF. In DNA, the CDR3 is TGTGCCAGTAGTCCCGGGACTAGCGGGATACAGCAGTACTTC.